Listed below are T cell receptor beta chains from one sample, sequenced in a study of T cells after yellow fever vaccination. Via MiXCR, TCRdb re-called the 5' RACE reads, giving one row per CDR3 protein. The table lists around 67,000 distinct CDR3 sequences, more than 5.5% of them singletons, with around 35% in the top ten. The sample consisted of CD8+ T cells sorted from PBMCs, taken 4 to 6 days after the first yellow fever vaccination. The receptors derive from a man between 18 and 35 years old who received the YFV17D yellow fever vaccine. The CDR3 runs from the conserved cysteine through the conserved F or W. D genes are given only for firm matches. Expanded clones are given a class, and other clones once, few, many or no size at all.

clone size	V gene	J gene	D gene	CDR3 protein	CDR3 DNA
.	TRBV28	TRBJ1-1	.	CASSLGLADTEAFF	TGTGCCAGCAGTTTGGGACTAGCAGACACTGAAGCTTTCTTT
many	TRBV6-2/TRBV6-3	TRBJ2-2	.	CASSRWHTISNTGELFF	TGTGCCAGCAGCCGATGGCATACTATATCGAACACCGGGGAGCTGTTTTTT
many	TRBV12-3/TRBV12-4	TRBJ2-3	TRBD1	CASSNVPGQGADTQYF	TGTGCCAGCAGCAATGTACCGGGACAGGGAGCAGATACGCAGTATTTT
many	TRBV11-3	TRBJ2-7	TRBD1	CASSDRDRPYEQYF	TGTGCCAGCAGCGATAGGGACAGACCCTACGAGCAGTACTTC
many	TRBV5-6	TRBJ1-1	.	CASSGVRSTEAFF	TGTGCCAGCAGTGGGGTGCGGAGCACTGAAGCTTTCTTT
.	TRBV28	TRBJ2-6	.	CATSGRDSGANVLTF	TGTGCCACCTCTGGACGGGACTCTGGGGCCAACGTCCTGACTTTC
many	TRBV6-1	TRBJ1-1	TRBD1	CASSLGQGDTEAFF	TGTGCCAGCAGCCTGGGACAGGGGGACACTGAAGCTTTCTTT
many	TRBV20-1	TRBJ1-1	.	CSARTWGRMNTEAFF	TGCAGTGCTAGAACTTGGGGCAGAATGAACACTGAAGCTTTCTTT
few	TRBV7-2	TRBJ1-2	TRBD1	CASSLGTGYGYTF	TGTGCCAGCAGCTTGGGGACAGGGTATGGCTACACCTTC
few	TRBV5-5	TRBJ1-6	.	CASSWELSYNSPLHF	TGTGCCAGCAGCTGGGAACTCTCCTATAATTCACCCCTCCACTTT
few	TRBV7-3	TRBJ2-1	.	CASSLIVGGYNEQFF	TGTGCCAGCAGCTTAATAGTGGGCGGTTACAATGAGCAGTTCTTC
few	TRBV10-3	TRBJ1-1	.	CAISEVSGGMNTEAFF	TGTGCCATCAGTGAAGTCTCGGGGGGAATGAACACTGAAGCTTTCTTT